This paragraph covers one T cell receptor (beta chain) sequence. Germline V gene sequence: CDR1 MNHNY, CDR2 SVGAGI (reference sequence). Trimming took 8 bases from V and 3 from J, leaving 16 bases between them. The CDR3 length is 14 residues. A multiplex PCR was run with 60 Vbeta primers and 13 Jbeta primers. Clones were sequenced by immunoSEQ multiplex PCR, and TCRdb holds only the in-frame ones, with some missing. The table for this sample gives some 50,000 clones. These data are taken from a study of cytomegalovirus exposure and HLA in healthy donors. Sequencing input: PBMCs. The sequence derives from a woman aged 40 to 55 in good health and CMV-seronegative. The chain combines TRBV6-6 with TRBJ2-5; weak D call: TRBD2 (5 bases). This chain's CDR3 is CASYRGMMEETQYF. The CDR3 DNA reads TGTGCCAGCTACCGGGGAATGATGGAAGAGACCCAGTACTTC.